This T cell receptor (beta chain) is from a study of blood T cell repertoires in COVID-19. Across the study: Samples of COVID-19 (acute and convalescent) were obtained from the United States, Italy and Spain. T cells, B-cell-depleted T cells, or PBMCs supplied cDNA or gDNA.

In the original processing: Amplification of reference gene primers provided the estimated nucleated cell counts. Repertoires were generated with immunoSEQ multiplex PCR, while TCRdb's copy carries only in-frame clones and drops some. The V and J calls and clone size are taken from that table; D and trimming were inferred from the DNA. The table records under 200,000 clones, 84% of them present only once. The receptor's source is a woman of 80 years or more with COVID-19, enrolled during active disease. Sequenced sample: peripheral blood.

Here the CDR3 DNA reads TGTGCCAGCAGCCAATCGAATGTCCTAGCGGCCCTAGGGACCCAGTACTTC. It codes for CASSQSNVLAALGTQYF. This sequence joins TRBV3-1 (or the pseudogene TRBV3-2) and TRBJ2-5; 7 nucleotides align to TRBD2. Unmatched junction bases numbered 16, after V lost 2 bases and J lost 7 bases. Per germline, CDR1 LGHDT and CDR2 YNNKEL (reference sequence). This CDR3 contains 17 residues.